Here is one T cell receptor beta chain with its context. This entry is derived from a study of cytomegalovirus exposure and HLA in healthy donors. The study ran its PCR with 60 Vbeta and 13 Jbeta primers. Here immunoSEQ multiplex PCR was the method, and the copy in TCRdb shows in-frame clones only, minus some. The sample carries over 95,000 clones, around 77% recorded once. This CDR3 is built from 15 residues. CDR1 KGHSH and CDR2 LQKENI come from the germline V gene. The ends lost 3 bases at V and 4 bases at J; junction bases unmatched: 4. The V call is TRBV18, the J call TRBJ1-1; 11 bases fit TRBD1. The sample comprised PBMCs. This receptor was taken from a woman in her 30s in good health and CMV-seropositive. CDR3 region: CASSPGQGASTEAFF. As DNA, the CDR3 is TGTGCCAGCTCACCTGGACAGGGGGCATCCACTGAAGCTTTCTTT.